These 8 T cell receptor beta chains came from one sample sequenced in a study of cytomegalovirus exposure and HLA in healthy donors. PCR primers comprised 60 Vbeta and 13 Jbeta primers. Assay used: immunoSEQ multiplex PCR; TCRdb lists only in-frame clones, some missing. Of over 70,000 clones listed, over 55% are singletons. The sequenced material came from PBMCs. Receptor source: a woman between 50 and 59 years old in good health and CMV-seropositive.

This clone was observed a single time. The chain links TRBV5-6 to TRBJ1-1; 7 bases fit TRBD1. The CDR3 is 16 residues long. J lost 1 base, V lost 4 bases, and 10 bases had no gene match. Looked up from germline, CDR1 is SGHDT and CDR2 is YYEEEE. CDR3 loop: CASSPGQQGWNTEAFF. Written as DNA, the CDR3 is TGTGCCAGCAGCCCAGGCCAACAGGGGTGGAACACTGAAGCTTTCTTT.

Concerning this clone itself: The same CDR3 is also encoded by other DNA sequences in this sample. The chain joins TRBV7-8 to TRBJ1-2; possibly TRBD1 for D (6 bases). This CDR3 is built from 13 residues. V was clipped by 1 base and J by 3 bases, with 6 bases between them. The germline V gene has CDR1 SGHVS and CDR2 FQNEAQ. The CDR3 DNA reads TGTGCCAGCAGCTTAGACAGGGACTATGGCTACACCTTC. It yields the protein CASSLDRDYGYTF.

This chain links TRBV6-1 with TRBJ1-5, with TRBD1 as a possible D gene (6 bases). From germline, CDR1 is MNHNS and CDR2 SASEGT. The ends were cut back, 7 bases at V and 3 bases at J, with 10 bases in the middle. The CDR3 runs 13 residues. CDR3 nucleotides: TGTGCCAGCATGACAGGACTCAATCAGCCCCAGCATTTT. Translating gives CASMTGLNQPQHF.

This clone was counted a few times. CDR3 loop: CASSLFQGLAGGQDTQYF. DNA for the CDR3: TGTGCCAGCAGCCTATTCCAGGGACTAGCGGGGGGGCAAGATACGCAGTATTTT. The chain carries TRBV5-6 and TRBJ2-3; 16 bases line up with TRBD2. Germline lookup yields CDR1 SGHDT and CDR2 YYEEEE. V dropped 4 bases and J dropped 5; count of bases not matched to a gene: 10. The CDR3 extends over 18 amino acids.

V usage is TRBV7-9 and J usage is TRBJ2-5, with 12 bases fitting TRBD2. CDR1 is SEHNR, CDR2 FQNEAQ, per germline (reference sequence). V dropped 2 bases and J dropped 5; count of bases not matched to a gene: 6. The CDR3 covers 16 residues. The CDR3 loop reads CASSLWLAGGYETQYF. The DNA of the CDR3 is TGTGCCAGCAGCTTATGGCTAGCGGGGGGGTACGAGACCCAGTACTTC.

This chain links TRBV7-6 with TRBJ2-7, with D perhaps matching TRBD2 (5 bases). CDR1 and CDR2 from the germline V gene are SGHVS and FNYEAQ. This CDR3 is 14 amino acids long. V lost 1 base to trimming and J lost 3 bases, with 10 bases between them. The CDR3 DNA sequence: TGTGCCAGCAGCTTAGGAGCGGAAGACTACGAGCAGTACTTC. Translating it yields CASSLGAEDYEQYF.

The V call is TRBV7-9, the J call TRBJ2-1; 10 bases agree with TRBD2. The CDR3 extends over 15 amino acids. J gave up 3 bases and V 3 bases, and 2 bases lay outside the gene matches. The germline V gene encodes CDR1 SEHNR and CDR2 FQNEAQ (reference sequence). The CDR3 reads CASSFSGGFYNEQFF. The CDR3 nucleotides read TGTGCCAGCAGCTTTAGCGGGGGGTTCTACAATGAGCAGTTCTTC.

This clone has only a few counts. The chain has TRBV5-6 and TRBJ1-3; no reliable D call. This CDR3 contains 15 residues. V was shortened by 6 bases and J by 0 bases, with 13 bases between the two germline ends. Germline values: CDR1 SGHDT, CDR2 YYEEEE. The CDR3: CASTDRRDSGNTIYF. In DNA, the CDR3 is TGTGCCAGCACCGATCGACGGGACTCTGGAAACACCATATATTTT.